This record looks at one T cell receptor (beta chain) sequence and its context. CD45RO-negative CD8 cells positively selected for CCR7 made up the naive population, which excluded terminally differentiated effector memory CD45RA+ cells. Every donor, a Caucasian adult, lived in Nashville, Tennessee. Original processing methods: For the immunoSEQ data, sequences were junction-only without quality scores, so filtering differed. Sequencing was performed with immunoSEQ multiplex PCR; in TCRdb, only in-frame clones are kept and a portion is missing. V and J calls and clone size follow that table, whereas D and trimming were derived from the DNA. The repertoire holds roughly 2,000,000 clones, with around 96% as singletons. This specimen comes from a study of shared clonotypes between healthy human individuals. Study-wide background: The study enrolled a couple of women and a few men aged 18 to 49. Each donor's CD4 naive and CD4 memory cells filled three plates apiece, CD8 naive two, and CD8 memory one.

Per the germline V gene, CDR1 is MNHEY and CDR2 is SMNVEV (reference sequence). V gave up 5 bases and J gave up 4 bases, with 15 bases separating them. The CDR3 is 14 amino acids. The sample taken for sequencing was naive CD8+ T cells sorted from blood. This TCR came from a young man in good health. The chain combines TRBV27 with TRBJ2-7; weak D call: TRBD1 (5 bases). CDR3 amino acids: CASSPYRQLYEQYF. In DNA, the CDR3 is TGTGCCAGCAGTCCCTACCGACAGTTATACGAGCAGTACTTC.